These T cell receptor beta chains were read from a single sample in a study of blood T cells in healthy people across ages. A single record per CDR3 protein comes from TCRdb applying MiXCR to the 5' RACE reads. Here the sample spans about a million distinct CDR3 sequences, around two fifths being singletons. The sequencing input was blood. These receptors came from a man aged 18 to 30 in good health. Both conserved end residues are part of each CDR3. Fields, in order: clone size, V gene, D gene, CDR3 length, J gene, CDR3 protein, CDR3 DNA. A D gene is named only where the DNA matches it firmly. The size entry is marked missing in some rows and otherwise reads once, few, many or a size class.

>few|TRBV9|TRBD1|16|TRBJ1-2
CASSENVIPGGDGYTF
TGTGCCAGCAGCGAAAATGTAATACCAGGGGGAGATGGCTACACCTTC
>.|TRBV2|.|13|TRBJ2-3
CASSERAGDTQYF
TGTGCCAGCAGTGAACGAGCAGGAGATACGCAGTATTTT
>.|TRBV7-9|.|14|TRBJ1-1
CASRGRGEGTEAFF
TGTGCCAGCAGGGGACGGGGGGAGGGCACTGAAGCTTTCTTT
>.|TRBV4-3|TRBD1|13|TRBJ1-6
CASSQDRGRGLHF
TGCGCCAGCAGCCAGGACAGGGGACGGGGGCTCCACTTT
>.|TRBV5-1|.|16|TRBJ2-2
CASSGASFTNTGELFF
TGCGCCAGCAGCGGGGCCAGCTTTACGAACACCGGGGAGCTGTTTTTT
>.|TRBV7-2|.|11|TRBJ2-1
CASRSDLRQFF
TGTGCCAGCAGATCTGACTTGCGGCAGTTCTTC
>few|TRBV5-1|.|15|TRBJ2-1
CASSLEKNPHNEQFF
TGCGCCAGCAGCTTGGAAAAAAATCCGCACAATGAGCAGTTCTTC
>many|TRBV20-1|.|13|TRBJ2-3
CSASGGPTDTQYF
TGCAGTGCTAGTGGGGGTCCTACAGATACGCAGTATTTT
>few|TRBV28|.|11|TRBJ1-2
CASSATYGYTF
TGTGCCAGCAGTGCGACCTATGGCTACACCTTC
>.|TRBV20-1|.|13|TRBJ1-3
CSARAFSGNTIYF
TGCAGTGCTCGGGCTTTCTCTGGAAACACCATATATTTT
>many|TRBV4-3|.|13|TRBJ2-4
CASSQDTWDIQYF
TGCGCCAGCAGCCAAGATACATGGGACATTCAGTACTTC
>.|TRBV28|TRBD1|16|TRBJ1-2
CASSAIGQGADYGYTF
TGTGCCAGCAGCGCTATAGGACAGGGGGCGGACTATGGCTACACCTTC
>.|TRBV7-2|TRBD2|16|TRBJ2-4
CASSLDLRTSGGIQYF
TGTGCCAGCAGCTTAGATCTGCGGACTAGCGGGGGTATTCAGTACTTC
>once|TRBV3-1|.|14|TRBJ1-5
CASSQVLQGIPQHF
TGTGCCAGCAGCCAAGTTCTTCAGGGGATACCCCAGCATTTT